This T cell receptor beta chain was found in a study of cytomegalovirus exposure and HLA in healthy donors. Overall study results and limits: Later analysis demonstrated an association between a missense DCLRE1C variant and TCR beta V- and J-gene trimming.

A multiplex PCR was run with 60 Vbeta primers and 13 Jbeta primers. Repertoires were generated with immunoSEQ multiplex PCR, while TCRdb's copy carries only in-frame clones and drops some. Of 200,000 to 250,000 clones detected, 80% to 85% appear once; the ten largest clones hold less than 9%. This clone occurred a few times. As yet, its antigen is unknown. The CDR3 runs to 15 residues. Per the germline V gene, CDR1 is SQVTM and CDR2 is ANQGSEA. After removal of 8 bases from V and 6 bases from J, the junction contained 10 bases not matched to a gene. Sequenced material: PBMCs. The J gene is TRBJ2-1, the V gene TRBV29-1; 13 nucleotides agree with TRBD2. This TCR derives from a woman in her sixties in good health and CMV-seropositive. CDR3 in DNA: TGCAGCTCACTAGCGGGAGGGAATTCCCCCAATGAGCAGTTCTTC. Protein: CSSLAGGNSPNEQFF.